These 12 T cell receptor beta chains were all obtained from the same sample, sequenced in a study of blood T cell repertoires in COVID-19. Clones were sequenced by immunoSEQ multiplex PCR, and TCRdb holds only the in-frame ones, with some missing. The sample holds about 55,000 clones; around 83% are singletons and the top ten take around 2%. Sequenced: peripheral blood. The receptors derive from a woman aged 60-75 years with acute or convalescent COVID-19.

This sequence joins TRBV4-1 and TRBJ2-7, with TRBD2 matching 11 bases. CDR3 length equals 16 residues. The germline CDR1 and CDR2 sequences are MGHRA and YSYEKL. V lost 1 base and J lost 3; bases outside the gene matches: 5. The CDR3 DNA reads as TGCGCCAGCAGCCAAGCGCTAGCGGGAGGACGCTACGAGCAGTACTTC. This sequence encodes CASSQALAGGRYEQYF.

This chain connects TRBV5-6 to TRBJ2-7; a weak D match, TRBD1 (6 bases). V dropped 1 base and J dropped 2 bases, with 10 bases sitting between them. Per the germline V gene, CDR1 is SGHDT and CDR2 is YYEEEE. The CDR3 is made up of 14 amino acids. The CDR3 bases are TGTGCCAGCAGCTTGTTGGACAGTCCCTACGAGCAGTACTTC. Translated: CASSLLDSPYEQYF. The complete variable domain, with remaining parts taken from reference TRBV5-6 and TRBJ2-7, reads DAGVTQSPTHLIKTRGQQVTLRCSPKSGHDTVSWYQQALGQGPQFIFQYYEEEERQRGNFPDRFSGHQFPNYSSELNVNALLLGDSALYLCASSLLDSPYEQYFGPGTRLTVT.

This chain uses TRBV30 with TRBJ2-7; a weak D match, TRBD2 (7 bases). CDR1 is GTSNPN, CDR2 SVGIG, per germline (reference sequence). The CDR3 covers 17 residues. CDR3 region: CALRPYGLGGATYEQYF. DNA for the CDR3: TGTGCTTTACGTCCTTATGGCTTGGGGGGGGCCACCTACGAGCAGTACTTC.

The rearrangement uses TRBV7-6 and TRBJ2-5; 8 bases are shared with TRBD1. Trimming cost V 5 bases and J 6 bases; bases outside gene matches: 11. Germline lookup yields CDR1 SGHVS and CDR2 FNYEAQ. This CDR3 region has 15 residues. Here the CDR3 DNA reads TGTGCCAGCAGCCTAGGGGCTGACAGGGGACAGACCCAGTACTTC. This translates into CASSLGADRGQTQYF.

The gene calls are TRBV6-6 and TRBJ2-1; 12 bases map to TRBD2. The junction had 3 bases not matched to a gene; V was cut back by 6 bases and J by 6 bases. CDR1 and CDR2 from the germline V gene are MNHNY and SVGAGI (reference sequence). The CDR3 has 14 residues. The CDR3 loop reads CASSGLAGRNEQFF. The CDR3 nucleotides are TGTGCCAGCAGCGGACTAGCGGGACGCAATGAGCAGTTCTTC.

The chain uses TRBV27 and TRBJ1-1; no definite D call. The ends were cut back, 5 bases at V and 5 bases at J, with 18 bases in the middle. The CDR3 runs 15 residues. Per germline, CDR1 MNHEY and CDR2 SMNVEV (reference sequence). CDR3 nucleotides: TGTGCCAGCAGTACGGGTGGAATTCTTTGGACTGAAGCTTTCTTT. It codes for CASSTGGILWTEAFF.

The chain uses TRBV9 and TRBJ1-1; 8 nucleotides line up with TRBD1. The V gene end was trimmed by 3 bases and the J gene end by 5 bases; junction bases not matched to a gene: 6. Germline V gene sequence: CDR1 SGDLS, CDR2 YYNGEE. The CDR3 spans 14 residues. The CDR3 DNA follows: TGTGCCAGCAGCGCCAACAGGGGGAGGACTGAAGCTTTCTTT. Residues: CASSANRGRTEAFF.

J is TRBJ2-5 and V is TRBV7-2; tentatively, D is TRBD2 (6 bases). The CDR3 contains 15 residues. In germline, CDR1 is SGHTA, CDR2 FQGNSA. The V and J ends lost 1 base and 4 bases respectively, with 13 bases between them. The CDR3 reads CASSLGLVSSETQYF. As DNA, the CDR3 is TGTGCCAGCAGCTTAGGACTAGTGTCGTCAGAGACCCAGTACTTC.

The CDR3 DNA reads TGTGCCAGCAGTTGGGGACAGACTAAAGCTTTCTTT. It specifies CASSWGQTKAFF. The rearrangement links TRBV28 to TRBJ1-1; 7 bases align to TRBD1. The trim removed 4 bases at V and 9 bases at J, leaving 5 bases unmatched. The CDR3 has 12 residues. Looked up from germline, CDR1 is MDHEN and CDR2 is SYDVKM.

The rearrangement links TRBV29-1 to TRBJ2-3; D gene uncertain. This CDR3 has 13 amino acids. V dropped 4 bases and J dropped 2 bases, with 10 bases sitting between them. Looked up from germline, CDR1 is SQVTM and CDR2 is ANQGSEA. CDR3 coding DNA: TGCAGCGTTGGGTACAGAACCACAGATACGCAGTATTTT. Protein sequence: CSVGYRTTDTQYF.

The chain has TRBV19 and TRBJ1-5; D remains unclear. CDR1 is LNHDA and CDR2 is SQIVND in the germline V gene (reference sequence). The CDR3 is 17 residues long. V was cut by 6 bases and J by 0 bases, with 18 bases left in between. The CDR3 here is CASRSSETDYSNQPQHF. Written as DNA, the CDR3 is TGTGCCAGTAGATCTAGTGAGACGGATTATAGCAATCAGCCCCAGCATTTT. Based on the CDR3 plus reference TRBV19 and TRBJ1-5, the full variable domain is DGGITQSPKYLFRKEGQNVTLSCEQNLNHDAMYWYRQDPGQGLRLIYYSQIVNDFQKGDIAEGYSVSREKKESFPLTVTSAQKNPTAFYLCASRSSETDYSNQPQHFGDGTRLSIL.

As DNA, the CDR3 is TGTGCCAGCAGTGAAAGTAGGGGACAGGGGTTTGGAGGCTACACCTTC. It yields the protein CASSESRGQGFGGYTF. J is TRBJ1-2 and V is TRBV2, with 10 nucleotides matching TRBD1. CDR1 is SNHLY, CDR2 FYNNEI, per germline. CDR3 size: 16 residues. Trimming at V came to 2 bases and at J to 8 bases, leaving 11 bases not matched to a gene.